The next 10 T cell receptor beta chains were all read from a single sample in a study of blood T cell repertoires in COVID-19. Generated by immunoSEQ multiplex PCR, the TCRdb table keeps only in-frame clones and is missing some. Of 150,000 to 200,000 clones in the sample, roughly 88% are singletons; the top ten hold around 8.6%. Sequences were obtained from PBMCs or T cells enriched from blood (not recorded which). The receptors derive from a woman under 40 who had recovered from COVID-19.

V gene TRBV6-5 combines with J gene TRBJ1-1, with D perhaps TRBD1 (6 bases). This CDR3 has 15 residues. Trimming took 4 bases from V and 3 from J, leaving 15 bases between them. In germline, CDR1 is MNHEY, CDR2 SVGAGI. CDR3 nucleotide sequence: TGTGCCAGCAGTTTGGGGACAAGGATGGACACTGAAGCTTTCTTT. This encodes CASSLGTRMDTEAFF.

This rearrangement joins TRBV18 to TRBJ1-1; the D is unclear. The CDR3 contains 14 residues. In germline, CDR1 is KGHSH, CDR2 LQKENI. Trimming removed 3 bases at V and 2 bases at J, with 10 bases between. The CDR3 spells CASSPRQINTEAFF. DNA for the CDR3: TGTGCCAGCTCACCGCGACAAATAAACACTGAAGCTTTCTTT.

This clone was seen a handful of times. V and J are TRBV19 and TRBJ2-7; D is undetermined. Trimming left V 5 bases short and J 2 bases short, with 13 bases between. The length of the CDR3 is 14 residues. The germline V gene has CDR1 LNHDA and CDR2 SQIVND (reference sequence). The CDR3 protein is CASSWAVNTYEQYF. Written as DNA, the CDR3 is TGTGCCAGTAGTTGGGCAGTAAATACCTACGAGCAGTACTTC.

J is TRBJ2-7 and V is TRBV27, with 9 bases aligning to TRBD2. The germline CDR1 and CDR2 sequences are MNHEY and SMNVEV (reference sequence). V was clipped by 2 bases and J by 6 bases; unmatched bases: 2. The CDR3 length is 13 residues. The CDR3 sequence: CASSLGTSFEQYF. The DNA of the CDR3 is TGTGCCAGCAGTTTAGGGACTAGCTTCGAGCAGTACTTC.

This clone was counted once. The rearrangement uses TRBV19 and TRBJ2-7, with 8 bases that match TRBD2. CDR3 length: 14 residues. V shed 11 bases, J shed 5 bases, and the junction held 14 bases outside the gene matches. Looked up from germline, CDR1 is LNHDA and CDR2 is SQIVND (reference sequence). The CDR3 sequence is CAASPGTRIHEQYF. The CDR3 nucleotides are TGTGCCGCGTCGCCCGGGACTAGAATCCACGAGCAGTACTTC.

The chain is built from TRBV28 and TRBJ2-7, with TRBD2 identical over 8 bases. The germline V gene encodes CDR1 MDHEN and CDR2 SYDVKM. The CDR3 runs 13 residues. The V segment lost 9 bases and the J segment 4 bases; nucleotides outside the gene matches: 8. The CDR3 sequence: CASAGGSGYEQYF. CDR3 DNA: TGTGCCAGTGCGGGGGGCTCTGGATACGAGCAGTACTTC. Drawing the rest from reference TRBV28 and TRBJ2-7, the complete variable domain is DVKVTQSSRYLVKRTGEKVFLECVQDMDHENMFWYRQDPGLGLRLIYFSYDVKMKEKGDIPEGYSVSREKKERFSLILESASTNQTSMYLCASAGGSGYEQYFGPGTRLTVT.

V gene TRBV7-9 combines with J gene TRBJ2-1; no reliable D call. Trimming left V 5 bases short and J 2 bases short, with 13 bases between. Germline assignment: CDR1 SEHNR and CDR2 FQNEAQ (reference sequence). This CDR3 comprises 15 residues. The CDR3 loop is CASSPQVDTYNEQFF. In DNA form, the CDR3 reads TGTGCCAGCAGCCCCCAAGTAGATACCTACAATGAGCAGTTCTTC.

The CDR3 reads CASSIADRNTDTQYF. CDR3 nucleotide sequence: TGTGCCAGTAGTATAGCCGACAGAAACACAGATACGCAGTATTTT. J is TRBJ2-3 and V is TRBV19, with D perhaps matching TRBD1 (5 bases). The CDR3 covers 15 residues. The V end was cut by 1 base, the J end by 2 bases, with 10 bases between. CDR1 and CDR2 (germline): LNHDA, SQIVND (reference sequence).

The chain joins TRBV5-1 to TRBJ1-1, with D possibly TRBD1 on 5 matching bases. Germline assignment: CDR1 SGHRS and CDR2 YFSETQ. CDR3 size: 13 residues. V was pared by 2 bases and J by 11 bases, with 16 bases between. CDR3 sequence: CASSFEATGGAFF. The CDR3 DNA reads TGCGCCAGCAGCTTCGAGGCGACCGGGGGGGCTTTCTTT.

The V gene is TRBV24-1, the J gene TRBJ2-5; D call uncertain. V was pared by 2 bases and J by 6 bases, with 9 bases between. The CDR3 sequence is 13 residues long. Germline loops: CDR1 KGHDR, CDR2 SFDVKD. CDR3: CATSDSAAKTQYF. The CDR3 DNA reads as TGTGCCACCAGTGATTCGGCAGCGAAGACCCAGTACTTC.